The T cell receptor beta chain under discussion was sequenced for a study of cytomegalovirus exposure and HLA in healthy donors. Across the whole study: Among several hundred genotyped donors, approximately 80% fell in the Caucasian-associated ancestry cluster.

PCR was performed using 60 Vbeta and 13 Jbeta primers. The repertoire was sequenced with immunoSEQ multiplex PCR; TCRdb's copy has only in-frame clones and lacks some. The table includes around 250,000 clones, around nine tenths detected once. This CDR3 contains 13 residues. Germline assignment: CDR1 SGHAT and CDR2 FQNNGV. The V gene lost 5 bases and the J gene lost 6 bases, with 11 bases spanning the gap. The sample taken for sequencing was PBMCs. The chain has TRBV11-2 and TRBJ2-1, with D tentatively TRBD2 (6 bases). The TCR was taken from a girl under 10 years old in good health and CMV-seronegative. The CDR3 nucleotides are TGTGCCAGCAGCCCGGGCGGGGCCAATGAGCAGTTCTTC. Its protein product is CASSPGGANEQFF.